This T cell receptor (beta chain) was sequenced for a study of T cell responses to AZD1222 COVID-19 vaccine. General observations from the study: Close to half of all spike-specific TCRs reportedly target regions of the variants that are unmutated. Clonal diversity was possibly underestimated, and the donors were mostly white British, with more females. Spike-specific TCR breadth and depth grew following two AZD1222 doses.

This clone was seen once. The antigen is not known. Germline V gene sequence: CDR1 SGHTA, CDR2 FQGNSA. CDR3 size: 16 residues. V gave up 8 bases and J gave up 8 bases; unmatched junction bases: 20. The table came from immunoSEQ multiplex PCR; TCRdb's copy has only in-frame clones and leaves some out. The sample carries 100,000 to 150,000 clones, around 89% recorded once. The source was peripheral blood, collected on day 0 of AZD1222 vaccination. This receptor was identified in an adult in good health. The genes are TRBV7-2 and TRBJ1-2; 7 nucleotides match TRBD1. The CDR3 DNA reads TGTGCCAGCTCCAGGGGAGGGGGCGAGAGTCCCGGCGGCTACACCTTC. Its protein is CASSRGGGESPGGYTF. The variable domain in full, completed from reference TRBV7-2 and TRBJ1-2, reads GAGVSQSPSNKVTEKGKDVELRCDPISGHTALYWYRQSLGQGLEFLIYFQGNSAPDKSGLPSDRFSAERTGGSVSTLTIQRTQQEDSAVYLCASSRGGGESPGGYTFGSGTRLTVV.